The rows below give T cell receptor beta chains drawn from one sample of a study of T cells in localized non-small cell lung cancer. The table came from immunoSEQ multiplex PCR; TCRdb's copy has only in-frame clones and leaves some out. This sample has 30,000 to 40,000 clones, with about nine tenths found just once. This material consisted of peripheral blood, taken before any cancer treatment. The receptor set was obtained from a woman aged 35 to 70 with stage I lung adenocarcinoma. CDR3s include the opening cysteine and the closing phenylalanine or tryptophan. Fields, in order: clone size, J gene, D gene, V gene, CDR3 DNA, CDR3 protein. A D gene is named only where the DNA matches it firmly. Clone size, where shown, is once, few, many, or a class for clones that have expanded.

>NA|TRBJ1-3|NA|TRBV9
TGTGCCAGCAGCGTAGTTGTTGGAAACACCATATATTTT
CASSVVVGNTIYF
>NA|TRBJ1-5|NA|TRBV6-4
TGTGCCAGCAGTGACCCATCGGGGGCCGGGGATCAGCCCCAGCATTTT
CASSDPSGAGDQPQHF
>NA|TRBJ1-6|TRBD1|TRBV13
TGTGCCAGCAGCTTGGGGACAGGGTTATCACCCCTCCACTTT
CASSLGTGLSPLHF
>NA|TRBJ1-2|TRBD1|TRBV29-1
TGCAGCGTGGGACAGGGGGTTAAAGGCTACACCTTC
CSVGQGVKGYTF
>once|TRBJ2-7|NA|TRBV6-5
TGTGCCAGCAGTTACCTCCCTCCGGGGCGCTACGAGCAGTACTTC
CASSYLPPGRYEQYF
>NA|TRBJ1-6|NA|TRBV4-3
TGCGCCAGCAGCCACGAGAGCTCCTATAATTCACCCCTCCACTTT
CASSHESSYNSPLHF
>NA|TRBJ1-2|NA|TRBV14
TGTGCCAGCAGCCACACCCGGGACGTGCGGGGCTACACCTTC
CASSHTRDVRGYTF
>NA|TRBJ1-1|NA|TRBV7-9
TGTGCCAGCAGCCTACTGGGGACTGAAGCTTTCTTT
CASSLLGTEAFF
>few|TRBJ1-5|NA|TRBV19
TGTGCCAGCAGGGAGAGCAATCAGCCCCAGCATTTT
CASRESNQPQHF
>NA|TRBJ2-7|TRBD1|TRBV6-5
TGTGCCAGCAGTTACGACGGACAGGGGACCGAGCAGTACTTC
CASSYDGQGTEQYF
>NA|TRBJ2-3|NA|TRBV4-2
TGTGCCAGCAGCCAAGTCGTGGACCCTTCGAGAGATACGCAGTATTTT
CASSQVVDPSRDTQYF
>NA|TRBJ2-3|TRBD1|TRBV27
TGTGCCAGCAGTAACACCGGGACAGACGCAGATACGCAGTATTTT
CASSNTGTDADTQYF
>NA|TRBJ1-1|NA|TRBV6-5
TGTGCCAGCAGACAGGACACTTACACTGAAGCTTTCTTT
CASRQDTYTEAFF
>NA|TRBJ2-2|NA|TRBV18
TGTGCCAGCTCACCACAGTCAGGTTCTGCCGGGGAGCTGTTTTTT
CASSPQSGSAGELFF
>NA|TRBJ2-4|TRBD1|TRBV5-6
TGTGCCAGCAGCTTCCGGACAGGAAAAAACATTCAGTACTTC
CASSFRTGKNIQYF
>NA|TRBJ2-1|TRBD2|TRBV19
TGTGCCAGTAGTACCCTCGGACCGAGCGGGGAAAGCTCCTACAATGAGCAGTTCTTC
CASSTLGPSGESSYNEQFF
>NA|TRBJ1-5|NA|TRBV18
TGTGCCAGCTCACCTTCAGGAGATCAGCCCCAGCATTTT
CASSPSGDQPQHF
>few|TRBJ2-7|NA|TRBV19
TGTGCCAGCCCGGGGCGGCAGGTCTTGTCCTACGAGCAGTACTTC
CASPGRQVLSYEQYF
>NA|TRBJ1-5|NA|TRBV11-2
TGTGCCAGCCTCACGCCCCAGCATTTT
CASLTPQHF
>NA|TRBJ2-6|NA|TRBV15
TGTGCCACCAGCAGAGATCCCCGGTCTGGGGCCAACGTCCTGACTTTC
CATSRDPRSGANVLTF
>NA|TRBJ2-7|NA|TRBV7-2
TGTGCCAGCAGCCTAGACCCGGCTCCCTACGAGCAGTACTTC
CASSLDPAPYEQYF
>once|TRBJ1-6|NA|TRBV2
TGTGCCAGCAGTGAGGGGACACTCATGAGCTCCTATAATTCACCCCTCCACTTT
CASSEGTLMSSYNSPLHF
>NA|TRBJ1-1|NA|TRBV6-1
TGTGCCAGCAGAGTGCAACCGAACACTGAAGCTTTCTTT
CASRVQPNTEAFF
>NA|TRBJ1-4|TRBD1|TRBV10-3
TGTGCCATCAGTGAACCGGACAGGGGAGCTGAAAAACTGTTTTTT
CAISEPDRGAEKLFF
>NA|TRBJ2-7|TRBD1|TRBV7-9
TGTGCCAGTCAACCGGGACAGGGCTACGAGCAGTACTTC
CASQPGQGYEQYF
>NA|TRBJ2-7|TRBD2|TRBV27
TGTGCCAGCAGTCTCATAGCGGGGGGGCCGTTTCAAACATACGAGCAGTACTTC
CASSLIAGGPFQTYEQYF
>NA|TRBJ1-5|NA|TRBV30
TGTGCCTGGAGTGTCCGACGGAATTATCAGCCCCAGCATTTT
CAWSVRRNYQPQHF
>NA|TRBJ2-7|TRBD1|TRBV6-1
TGTGCCAGCAGTGAAGCACCAGGGGGTAGCTCCGAGCAGTACTTC
CASSEAPGGSSEQYF
>once|TRBJ2-3|TRBD2|TRBV7-9
TGTGCCAGCAGCTTAAGGACTAGCGGGGCAATTACGCAGTATTTT
CASSLRTSGAITQYF
>few|TRBJ2-7|NA|TRBV6-5
TGTGCCAGCAGTTACTGGGGCAGGGCAGACGAGCAGTACTTC
CASSYWGRADEQYF
>NA|TRBJ2-3|NA|TRBV5-1
TGCGCCAGCAGCTTTGGGGGAGATACGCAGTATTTT
CASSFGGDTQYF
>few|TRBJ2-7|NA|TRBV18
TGTGCCAGCTCACCGGGACGTCACGAGCAGTACTTC
CASSPGRHEQYF
>few|TRBJ2-7|TRBD1|TRBV2
TGTGCCAGCAGGGTGGGACAGGGAGGATACTACGAGCAGTACTTC
CASRVGQGGYYEQYF
>NA|TRBJ1-6|NA|TRBV5-5
TGTGCCAGCCGCAGGGGCTCCTATAATTCACCCCTCCACTTT
CASRRGSYNSPLHF
>NA|TRBJ2-2|NA|TRBV2
TGTGCCAGCAGTGATCCTAGTTTCACCGGGGAGCTGTTTTTT
CASSDPSFTGELFF
>NA|TRBJ1-3|NA|TRBV29-1
TGCAGCGTTGAGGGCAGTTCTCGAAACACCATATATTTT
CSVEGSSRNTIYF
>NA|TRBJ2-7|TRBD1|TRBV2
TGTGCCAGCAGTGGGGCACAGGGGTCCCTATTAGGGAGTTACGAGCAGTACTTC
CASSGAQGSLLGSYEQYF
>once|TRBJ2-5|NA|TRBV6-6
TGTGCCAGCACCTTATCGGGAGAAGAGACCCAGTACTTC
CASTLSGEETQYF
>NA|TRBJ1-1|NA|TRBV13
TGTGCCAGCAGCACTAAAGACTGGGACGAAGGGATCATGAACACTGAAGCTTTCTTT
CASSTKDWDEGIMNTEAFF
>once|TRBJ1-1|NA|TRBV29-1
TGCAGCGTCCCCCCTCCCGCAGTGAACACTGAAGCTTTCTTT
CSVPPPAVNTEAFF
>NA|TRBJ1-1|NA|TRBV9
TGTGCCAGCAGCGCCCCGACAGGTGGACACACTGAAGCTTTCTTT
CASSAPTGGHTEAFF
>NA|TRBJ1-1|NA|TRBV18
TGTGCCAGCTCACCCACATCAGTCACTGAAGCTTTCTTT
CASSPTSVTEAFF
>NA|TRBJ1-2|NA|TRBV4-2
TGTGCCAGCAGCCAAGGACAGTCCGCCCCCTGGTATGGCTACACCTTC
CASSQGQSAPWYGYTF
>NA|TRBJ2-2|TRBD1|TRBV7-9
TGTGCCAGCAGCTCAATAGCAGGGGGTTCCGGGGAGCTGTTTTTT
CASSSIAGGSGELFF
>NA|TRBJ1-5|NA|TRBV10-2
TGCGCCAGCAGCCACTCCCCAGGGGAGGAGCCCCAGCATTTT
CASSHSPGEEPQHF
>NA|TRBJ2-7|NA|TRBV15
TGTGCCACCAGCACTGAAGAAGAATTACGAGTGCAGTACTTC
CATSTEEELRVQYF
>once|TRBJ2-7|NA|TRBV9
TGTGCCAGCAGCCCCAGGGTACTCGGGGCGGGGGAGCAGTACTTC
CASSPRVLGAGEQYF
>NA|TRBJ2-4|TRBD2|TRBV19
TGTGCCAGTAGTACCTCCGGGACTAGCGGTGAACTAGCCAAAAACATTCAGTACTTC
CASSTSGTSGELAKNIQYF
>NA|TRBJ1-1|TRBD1|TRBV18
TGTGCCAGCTCACCGTTAGGGACAGGGGAAACTGAAGCTTTCTTT
CASSPLGTGETEAFF
>NA|TRBJ2-3|NA|TRBV5-6
TGTGCCAGCAGCTGGGGCTTCGCCCTAGGGACACAAGATACGCAGTATTTT
CASSWGFALGTQDTQYF
>NA|TRBJ2-7|NA|TRBV5-1
TGCGCCAGCAGCTTGGTTAGGGAGCTCTCCTACGAGCAGTACTTC
CASSLVRELSYEQYF
>few|TRBJ2-7|NA|TRBV7-2
TGTGCCAGCAGATCGACAGAGACCTACGAGCAGTACTTC
CASRSTETYEQYF
>NA|TRBJ1-4|NA|TRBV9
TGTGCCAGCAGCGCTACAGGGAGACATGAAAAACTGTTTTTT
CASSATGRHEKLFF